This T cell receptor (beta chain) was found in a study of blood T cell repertoires in COVID-19. Study background: The United States, Italy and Spain provided the acute and convalescent COVID-19 samples. Nucleic acid was either cDNA or gDNA, and it came from T cells, B-cell-depleted T cells, or PBMCs.

This CDR3 comprises 15 residues. Germline loops: CDR1 SGHNT, CDR2 YYREEE (reference sequence). V shed 1 base and J shed 0 bases, with 8 bases lying between them. Followed longitudinally, the Seattle patients had been enrolled during active infection. In the original processing: Reference gene primer amplification yielded estimated nucleated cell counts. This table comes from immunoSEQ multiplex PCR, and its TCRdb copy is limited to in-frame clones, with some not included. That table is the source of V, J and clone size, and D and trimming were worked out from the DNA. The sample yields about 120,000 clones, around 81% seen once.

The sequence derives from a man aged 25 to 40 with COVID-19, enrolled during active disease. J is TRBJ1-5 and V is TRBV5-4; D gene unclear. Sequences were obtained from peripheral blood. As DNA, the CDR3 is TGTGCCAGCAGCTTGTTACCAGATAGCAATCAGCCCCAGCATTTT. Its protein product is CASSLLPDSNQPQHF. The complete variable domain, with remaining parts taken from reference TRBV5-4 and TRBJ1-5, reads ETGVTQSPTHLIKTRGQQVTLRCSSQSGHNTVSWYQQALGQGPQFIFQYYREEENGRGNFPPRFSGLQFPNYSSELNVNALELDDSALYLCASSLLPDSNQPQHFGDGTRLSIL.